This TCR beta chain was documented in a study of beta chain features in type 1 diabetes. Trimming took 4 bases from V and 2 from J, leaving 14 bases between them. CDR1 and CDR2 from the germline V gene are SNHLY and FYNNEI. The CDR3 extends over 15 amino acids. What was sequenced were expressed TCRB transcripts, since all of the isolated RNA had been reverse transcribed. Here immunoSEQ multiplex PCR was the method, and the copy in TCRdb shows in-frame clones only, minus some. The table includes around 250,000 clones, 25% to 30% detected once. Study observations and caveats: Patients with type 1 diabetes showed fewer VDJ junction insertions and more deletions.

The sample holds many counts of this clone. What it recognizes is unknown. This TCR came from a man aged 25-45 years in good health. The sequenced material came from central memory CD4+ T cells from blood. This chain uses TRBV2 with TRBJ2-5; D is undetermined. The DNA of the CDR3 is TGTGCCAGCAGTGGAGGCGCACGGCTGCAAGAGACCCAGTACTTC. This sequence encodes CASSGGARLQETQYF. Drawing the rest from reference TRBV2 and TRBJ2-5, the complete variable domain is EPEVTQTPSHQVTQMGQEVILRCVPISNHLYFYWYRQILGQKVEFLVSFYNNEISEKSEIFDDQFSVERPDGSNFTLKIRSTKLEDSAMYFCASSGGARLQETQYFGPGTRLLVL.